Given below is one T cell receptor (beta chain) in context. Its specificity is unknown. V lost 2 bases and J lost 9, with 25 bases in between. CDR3 length equals 17 residues. The germline gives CDR1 SNHLY, CDR2 FYNNEI. The data are from a study of radiation and T cells in renal cell carcinoma. Clones were read by immunoSEQ multiplex PCR, and TCRdb kept only the in-frame ones, dropping some. Of fewer than 25,000 clones in the sample, 40% to 55% were seen once. Stated treatment: 15 Gy SBRT to primary tumor, nephrectomy 4 weeks later. This renal cell carcinoma was of the clear cell type. General study points: Irradiated tumors held more dominant CDR3 motifs than control tumors. Without pretreatment biopsies, baseline tumor clonotype presence was undetermined.

The sample here was tumor tissue, taken from a patient whose treatment included radiotherapy and nephrectomy. The TCR originated in a woman aged 45-65 years with renal cell carcinoma. This sequence joins TRBV2 and TRBJ1-1, with a tentative D call TRBD1 (5 bases). Here the CDR3 reads CASSERGGVARVIKAFF. The CDR3 DNA reads TGTGCCAGCAGTGAACGGGGAGGGGTGGCTCGAGTAATCAAAGCTTTCTTT.